Shown below are 27 T cell receptor beta chains from a single sample sequenced in a study of control samples from healthy donors and cancer patients. Method: immunoSEQ multiplex PCR; TCRdb's copy keeps in-frame clones and lacks some. This table has about 160,000 clones, 94% appearing once. The specimen was PBMCs. All receptors come from a man in his 60s with colorectal cancer.

V gene TRBV11-2 combines with J gene TRBJ1-1; D not resolved. The CDR3 length is 15 residues. The germline V and J ends were trimmed by 2 bases and 2 bases, with 12 bases remaining between them. Germline values: CDR1 SGHAT, CDR2 FQNNGV. CDR3 in amino acids: CASSLSLWANTEAFF. DNA for the CDR3: TGTGCCAGCAGCTTATCTCTTTGGGCTAACACTGAAGCTTTCTTT.

The chain carries TRBV12-3 or TRBV12-4 and TRBJ1-1; D possibly corresponds to TRBD1 (5 bases). This CDR3 is built from 13 residues. The V end was cut by 6 bases, the J end by 5 bases, with 13 bases between. CDR3 coding DNA: TGTGCCAGCAGCACTCAGGGAGGGACTGAAGCTTTCTTT. This gives the protein CASSTQGGTEAFF.

The chain links TRBV10-2 to TRBJ1-6, with TRBD1 as a possible D gene (6 bases). Germline-derived CDR1 and CDR2 are WSHSY and SAAADI. This CDR3 region has 16 residues. V lost 0 bases and J lost 7, with 13 bases in between. CDR3 in amino acids: CASSESGTNGNSPLHF. The DNA for the CDR3 is TGCGCCAGCAGTGAGTCAGGGACAAATGGCAATTCACCCCTCCACTTT.

The chain's CDR3 is CASRQSPAGGGVGTDTQYF. The CDR3 bases are TGCGCCAGCAGGCAGTCTCCTGCTGGGGGGGGCGTCGGCACAGATACGCAGTATTTT. V is TRBV10-1 and J is TRBJ2-3; D may be TRBD2 (7 bases). V lost 6 bases, J lost 1 base, and 26 bases lay in between. This CDR3 contains 19 residues. Germline values: CDR1 WNHNN, CDR2 SYGVQD (reference sequence).

J is TRBJ2-2 and V is TRBV19; no reliable D call. Germline V gives CDR1 LNHDA, CDR2 SQIVND (reference sequence). V lost 3 bases, J lost 8 bases, and 10 bases lay in between. This CDR3 is built from 13 residues. The CDR3 nucleotides are TGTGCCAGTAGTATTCGTCCTGGGGGGGAGCTGTTTTTT. The encoded protein is CASSIRPGGELFF.

This chain joins TRBV6-6 and TRBJ1-1; D is uncertain. Germline CDR1 MNHNY, CDR2 SVGAGI (reference sequence). Trimming removed 8 bases from V and 2 bases from J, with 21 bases in between. CDR3 length: 16 residues. The CDR3 region has the DNA TGTGCCAGCGACGGCCCTCCTAGCCTCGGTAACACTGAAGCTTTCTTT. It translates to CASDGPPSLGNTEAFF.

The V gene is TRBV4-1, the J gene TRBJ2-3; 8 nucleotides agree with TRBD2. Germline V gene lookup returns CDR1 MGHRA and CDR2 YSYEKL. V lost 0 bases to trimming and J lost 4 bases; unmatched junction nucleotides: 6. The CDR3 contains 16 residues. As DNA, the CDR3 is TGCGCCAGCAGCCAAGAAGGCGGGAGGTCCCCAGATACGCAGTATTTT. Its protein is CASSQEGGRSPDTQYF.

In its sample, this clone was seen a few times. This chain uses TRBV7-2 with TRBJ2-2; D might be TRBD2 (6 bases). Germline assignment: CDR1 SGHTA and CDR2 FQGNSA. This CDR3 comprises 13 residues. Trimming stripped 11 bases from V and 4 bases from J, with 14 bases between. CDR3 sequence reads: CAVGEAGTGELFF. The CDR3 bases are TGTGCCGTCGGGGAGGCGGGCACCGGGGAGCTGTTTTTT.

This chain links TRBV5-1 with TRBJ2-3; the match to TRBD2 covers 10 bases. Germline V gene data show CDR1 as SGHRS and CDR2 as YFSETQ. The CDR3 spans 16 residues. The ends lost 2 bases at V and 2 bases at J; junction bases unmatched: 5. This chain's CDR3 is CASSFSLAGVTDTQYF. For the CDR3, the DNA is TGCGCCAGCAGCTTCAGTCTAGCGGGGGTCACAGATACGCAGTATTTT.

This sequence joins TRBV5-1 and TRBJ2-3; either TRBD1 or TRBD2 may fit D (5 bases each). The CDR3 runs to 15 residues. V lost 2 bases and J 2 bases, leaving 12 bases between the germline ends. The germline gives CDR1 SGHRS, CDR2 YFSETQ. The CDR3 DNA reads TGCGCCAGCAGCTTCCGGGACCCAACCACAGATACGCAGTATTTT. It codes for CASSFRDPTTDTQYF.

J is TRBJ2-7 and V is TRBV11-3, with D perhaps TRBD2 (6 bases). Trimming removed 4 bases at V and 5 bases at J, with 24 bases between. The CDR3 runs to 17 residues. Germline-derived CDR1 and CDR2 are SGHNT and YENEEA. CDR3 region: CASSSGSGREKSHEQYF. The CDR3 DNA reads TGTGCCAGCAGCTCTGGAAGCGGGCGGGAAAAGTCCCACGAGCAGTACTTC.

The sample holds one count of this clone. V is TRBV7-9 and J is TRBJ1-4; D is unresolved. Germline CDR1 is SEHNR and CDR2 is FQNEAQ (reference sequence). CDR3 length: 14 amino acids. V shed 3 bases and J shed 0 bases, with 5 bases lying between them. CDR3 DNA: TGTGCCAGCAGCTTGACTGCAACTAATGAAAAACTGTTTTTT. This encodes CASSLTATNEKLFF.

The gene calls are TRBV5-1 and TRBJ1-1, with D unresolved. This CDR3 contains 13 residues. Trimming stripped 2 bases from V and 6 bases from J, with 11 bases between. The germline gives CDR1 SGHRS, CDR2 YFSETQ. CDR3 sequence: CASSLNIDAEAFF. In nucleotides, the CDR3 is TGCGCCAGCAGCTTAAATATAGATGCTGAAGCTTTCTTT.

This clone occurred once. The chain links TRBV7-8 to TRBJ2-7, with 10 nucleotides matching TRBD1. The length of the CDR3 is 14 residues. CDR1 and CDR2 (germline): SGHVS, FQNEAQ. Trimming took 7 bases from V and 2 from J; bases not matched to a gene: 5. The CDR3 reads CASTGTGVTYEQYF. DNA of the CDR3: TGTGCCAGCACTGGGACAGGGGTTACCTACGAGCAGTACTTC.

J is TRBJ1-3 and V is TRBV7-2, with TRBD1 as a possible D gene (6 bases). Germline V gene sequence: CDR1 SGHTA, CDR2 FQGNSA. This CDR3 comprises 13 residues. V lost 1 base and J 8 bases, leaving 9 bases between the germline ends. As DNA, the CDR3 is TGTGCCAGCAGCTTAGGGACAGTAGACACCATATATTTT. Translation gives CASSLGTVDTIYF.

This chain links TRBV18 with TRBJ1-6; TRBD1 agrees at 8 bases. Germline V lookup: CDR1 KGHSH, CDR2 LQKENI. The CDR3 totals 14 residues. The J segment lost 5 bases and the V segment lost 3 bases, leaving 0 bases of the junction unmatched. In nucleotides, the CDR3 is TGTGCCAGCTCACCGGACAGGGATAATTCACCCCTCCACTTT. It encodes CASSPDRDNSPLHF.

This chain connects TRBV24-1 to TRBJ2-4; tentatively, D is TRBD1 (6 bases). V was trimmed by 4 bases and J by 0 bases, leaving 15 bases between them. This CDR3 has 17 residues. CDR1 and CDR2 from the germline V gene are KGHDR and SFDVKD. The CDR3 is CATSETYRDTAKNIQYF. Here the CDR3 DNA reads TGTGCCACCAGTGAGACCTACAGGGATACAGCCAAAAACATTCAGTACTTC.

The chain employs TRBV19 and TRBJ1-3, with 7 bases matching TRBD1. With 6 bases clipped from V and 2 bases from J, the junction kept 7 bases outside the gene matches. CDR3 length: 15 amino acids. Germline lookup yields CDR1 LNHDA and CDR2 SQIVND (reference sequence). The CDR3 DNA follows: TGTGCCAGTAGCGTAGGGACAGCTCCTGGAAACACCATATATTTT. This gives the protein CASSVGTAPGNTIYF. Full variable domain (remainder filled in from reference TRBV19 and TRBJ1-3): DGGITQSPKYLFRKEGQNVTLSCEQNLNHDAMYWYRQDPGQGLRLIYYSQIVNDFQKGDIAEGYSVSREKKESFPLTVTSAQKNPTAFYLCASSVGTAPGNTIYFGEGSWLTVV.

The rearrangement links TRBV13 to TRBJ2-3; TRBD2 matches at 12 bases. The CDR3 contains 16 residues. In germline, CDR1 is PRHDT, CDR2 FYEKMQ (reference sequence). The trim removed 3 bases at V and 4 bases at J, leaving 5 bases unmatched. The CDR3 nucleotides are TGTGCCAGCAGCTTCCACGGGACTAGCGGGCCAGATACGCAGTATTTT. This translates into CASSFHGTSGPDTQYF.

The V and J genes are TRBV6-6 and TRBJ2-3; D ambiguous. The CDR3 extends over 14 amino acids. Germline V CDR1 and CDR2: MNHNY, SVGAGI (reference sequence). V was cut by 2 bases and J by 0 bases, with 6 bases left in between. CDR3: CASSYDRSTDTQYF. CDR3 in DNA: TGTGCCAGCAGTTACGACCGAAGCACAGATACGCAGTATTTT.

J is TRBJ1-1 and V is TRBV5-1; tentative D call: TRBD1 (5 bases). Trimming shortened V by 1 base and J by 6 bases, and 13 bases separated the two germline ends. Germline CDR1 reads SGHRS; CDR2 reads YFSETQ. The CDR3 length is 14 residues. CDR3 in amino acids: CASSLIVGGAEAFF. CDR3 DNA: TGCGCCAGCAGCTTGATAGTGGGGGGTGCTGAAGCTTTCTTT. Complete variable domain (other parts from reference TRBV5-1 and TRBJ1-1): KAGVTQTPRYLIKTRGQQVTLSCSPISGHRSVSWYQQTPGQGLQFLFEYFSETQRNKGNFPGRFSGRQFSNSRSEMNVSTLELGDSALYLCASSLIVGGAEAFFGQGTRLTVV.

The rearrangement uses TRBV5-6 and TRBJ2-4; no clear D. CDR3 length equals 16 residues. V shed 1 base and J shed 0 bases, with 11 bases lying between them. Germline lookup yields CDR1 SGHDT and CDR2 YYEEEE. The CDR3 spells CASSLLDSLAKNIQYF. For the CDR3, the DNA is TGTGCCAGCAGCTTGCTAGATAGCTTAGCCAAAAACATTCAGTACTTC.

CDR3 sequence (DNA): TGTGCCACCAGTGATCTCCAGGGTGGGGATACGCAGTATTTT. This codes for CATSDLQGGDTQYF. This chain joins TRBV24-1 and TRBJ2-3; TRBD1 might be the D (5 bases). This CDR3 contains 14 residues. CDR1 is KGHDR and CDR2 is SFDVKD in the germline V gene. Trimming took 3 bases from V and 6 from J, leaving 12 bases between them.

V usage is TRBV7-2 and J usage is TRBJ2-3; 8 nucleotides agree with TRBD2. This CDR3 has 16 amino acids. Germline CDR1 SGHTA, CDR2 FQGNSA. With V trimmed by 0 bases and J by 5 bases, 7 bases remained unmatched. The CDR3 is CASSLANGGAVDTQYF. CDR3 DNA: TGTGCCAGCAGCTTAGCGAACGGGGGGGCAGTAGATACGCAGTATTTT. Full variable domain (rest looked up from reference TRBV7-2 and TRBJ2-3): GAGVSQSPSNKVTEKGKDVELRCDPISGHTALYWYRQSLGQGLEFLIYFQGNSAPDKSGLPSDRFSAERTGGSVSTLTIQRTQQEDSAVYLCASSLANGGAVDTQYFGPGTRLTVL.

The V call is TRBV10-2, the J call TRBJ2-6; perhaps TRBD1 as D (5 bases). The V gene's germline CDR1 is WSHSY and CDR2 SAAADI. V lost 3 bases and J 1 base, leaving 13 bases between the germline ends. This CDR3 region has 17 residues. The CDR3 loop is CASSEGDRLSGANVLTF. For the CDR3, the DNA is TGCGCCAGCAGTGAAGGAGACAGACTTTCTGGGGCCAACGTCCTGACTTTC.

This clone was picked up a small number of times. The chain uses TRBV5-6 and TRBJ2-5; TRBD1 aligns across 7 bases. Germline V gene data show CDR1 as SGHDT and CDR2 as YYEEEE. This CDR3 region has 14 residues. The V and J ends lost 5 bases and 6 bases, in that order; junction bases with no gene match: 10. The CDR3: CASRSGAGGKTQYF. The CDR3 DNA sequence: TGTGCCAGCAGGTCTGGGGCAGGGGGAAAGACCCAGTACTTC.

The chain employs TRBV3-1 (or the pseudogene TRBV3-2) and TRBJ1-1; D is unclear. The CDR3 is 13 amino acids. CDR1 LGHDT and CDR2 YNNKEL come from the germline V gene (reference sequence). Trimming took off 1 base at V and 5 bases at J, with 8 bases between the two ends. This CDR3 reads CASSQGARTEAFF. CDR3 coding DNA: TGTGCCAGCAGCCAAGGGGCACGGACTGAAGCTTTCTTT.